The rows below give T cell receptor beta chains drawn from one sample of a study of T cell changes during pregnancy in multiple sclerosis. Sequencing used immunoSEQ multiplex PCR; TCRdb keeps in-frame clones, though not all of them. This table has 95,000 to 150,000 clones, over 85% appearing once. Here the sequenced sample was peripheral blood, taken before pregnancy. All receptors derive from a female donor with multiple sclerosis, enrolled in a pregnancy study. The CDR3 runs from the conserved cysteine through the conserved F or W. The D gene is left open where the match is weak.

V | D | CDR3
TRBV28 | TRBD1 | CASTGTATYEQYF
TRBV7-9 | TRBD1 | CASSPGQGNYGYTF
TRBV7-9 | NA | CASSLALDSSKQYF
TRBV5-1 | TRBD2 | CASSWGGREGLETQYF
TRBV18 | TRBD1 | CASSPRGQVRNEQFF
TRBV6-1 | NA | CASSGRGAGGSYNEQFF
TRBV5-1 | TRBD1 | CASSSTGDTEAFF
TRBV10-3 | NA | CAISESPRSDTQYF
TRBV6-5 | NA | CASRLGGLGYNEQFF
TRBV5-1 | NA | CASSFLDEQFF
TRBV9 | TRBD1 | CASSVGQGAYEQYF
TRBV10-3 | NA | CAISTTRAEQFF